Below, 21 T cell receptor beta chains from the same sample are listed, as sequenced in a study of blood T cell repertoires in COVID-19. The table came from immunoSEQ multiplex PCR; TCRdb's copy has only in-frame clones and leaves some out. The data show 200,000 to 250,000 clones, about 86% seen once. Sequencing input: peripheral blood. All receptors come from a man in his fifties or sixties with active or convalescent COVID-19.

The CDR3 here is CASSLGTGGEVGTQYF. In nucleotides, the CDR3 is TGTGCCAGTAGCCTCGGGACAGGGGGGGAGGTTGGGACCCAGTACTTC. The V and J genes are TRBV19 and TRBJ2-5; 11 nucleotides match TRBD1. CDR1 and CDR2 from the germline V gene are LNHDA and SQIVND (reference sequence). The junction had 13 bases not matched to a gene; V was cut back by 6 bases and J by 7 bases. This CDR3 is built from 16 residues.

V gene TRBV5-4 combines with J gene TRBJ2-7; 13 positions match TRBD2. The V gene end was trimmed by 3 bases and the J gene end by 4 bases; junction bases not matched to a gene: 10. CDR1 and CDR2 (germline): SGHNT, YYREEE (reference sequence). This CDR3 contains 17 residues. The CDR3 nucleotides are TGTGCCAGCAGCTCCTGGCTTGGACTAGCGGGAGAATACGAGCAGTACTTC. Amino acid sequence: CASSSWLGLAGEYEQYF.

V gene TRBV2 combines with J gene TRBJ1-4; 7 nucleotides agree with TRBD1. The ends lost 6 bases at V and 8 bases at J; junction bases unmatched: 9. Germline-derived CDR1 and CDR2 are SNHLY and FYNNEI. The CDR3 is 14 amino acids. This chain's CDR3 is CASRVGQGGEKLFF. CDR3 DNA: TGTGCCAGCAGGGTGGGGCAGGGGGGCGAAAAACTGTTTTTT.

The gene calls are TRBV4-2 and TRBJ2-1; 9 nucleotides align to TRBD2. The germline CDR1 and CDR2 sequences are LGHNA and YNFKEQ. CDR3 length: 14 residues. The ends lost 3 bases at V and 6 bases at J; junction bases unmatched: 3. CDR3: CASSQGLAFNEQFF. The DNA of the CDR3 is TGTGCCAGCAGCCAGGGACTAGCCTTCAATGAGCAGTTCTTC.

V gene TRBV28 combines with J gene TRBJ1-1, with a weak D call TRBD1 (6 bases). CDR3 length: 14 amino acids. The V end was cut by 2 bases, the J end by 5 bases, with 12 bases between. CDR1 MDHEN and CDR2 SYDVKM come from the germline V gene. CDR3 in amino acids: CASSLRGGGTEAFF. CDR3 nucleotide sequence: TGTGCCAGCAGTTTAAGGGGGGGCGGAACTGAAGCTTTCTTT.

The CDR3 spells CSVGGKDGSFNYGYTF. The CDR3 DNA reads as TGCAGCGTTGGAGGGAAAGACGGATCATTTAACTATGGCTACACCTTC. The J gene is TRBJ1-2, the V gene TRBV29-1, with D unresolved. The V and J ends lost 4 bases and 1 base respectively, with 19 bases between them. The CDR3 is made up of 16 amino acids. From germline, CDR1 is SQVTM and CDR2 ANQGSEA.

The V call is TRBV30, the J call TRBJ1-5, with TRBD1 as a possible D gene (6 bases). Deletions cut 2 bases from V and 1 base from J, with 12 bases between. Germline V gene lookup returns CDR1 GTSNPN and CDR2 SVGIG (reference sequence). The CDR3 is 15 residues long. The CDR3 bases are TGTGCCTGGAGTCCCCCAGGGGTAAGCAATCAGCCCCAGCATTTT. Protein: CAWSPPGVSNQPQHF.

The chain carries TRBV6-5 and TRBJ1-1, with D perhaps matching TRBD1 (5 bases). The length of the CDR3 is 14 residues. Germline loops: CDR1 MNHEY, CDR2 SVGAGI. Trimming cost V 5 bases and J 5 bases, with 15 bases left between them. The CDR3 reads CASSSGGKGTEAFF. DNA for the CDR3: TGTGCCAGCAGTAGCGGGGGGAAGGGGACTGAAGCTTTCTTT.

The genes are TRBV2 and TRBJ2-7, with D possibly matching TRBD2 (5 bases). CDR1 is SNHLY, CDR2 FYNNEI, per germline. This CDR3 contains 12 residues. V was cut by 3 bases and J by 7 bases, with 10 bases left in between. The CDR3 is CASSDDYTEQYF. The CDR3, as DNA: TGTGCCAGCAGTGACGACTACACGGAGCAGTACTTC.

This clone has more than one count but fewer than ten. V and J are TRBV30 and TRBJ1-3, with TRBD1 as a possible D gene (6 bases). V gave up 3 bases and J gave up 4 bases, with 10 bases separating them. The V gene's germline CDR1 is GTSNPN and CDR2 SVGIG (reference sequence). CDR3 length: 13 residues. This CDR3 reads CAWSGGHGNTIYF. The DNA of the CDR3 is TGTGCCTGGAGCGGGGGGCACGGAAACACCATATATTTT.

V gene TRBV27 combines with J gene TRBJ2-2; no reliable D call. Trimming pared 6 bases from V and 3 bases from J, leaving 14 bases between. CDR3 length: 15 residues. CDR1 and CDR2 (germline): MNHEY, SMNVEV (reference sequence). This chain's CDR3 is CASRHTWADTGELFF. DNA for the CDR3: TGTGCCAGCAGACATACGTGGGCCGACACCGGGGAGCTGTTTTTT.

The chain recombines TRBV18 with TRBJ1-1; a possible D gene is TRBD1 (5 bases). With 1 base removed from V and 3 bases from J, the gap between germline ends came to 9 bases. The CDR3 spans 14 residues. Germline CDR1 and CDR2: KGHSH and LQKENI. The CDR3 sequence: CASSPQSGDTEAFF. CDR3 DNA: TGTGCCAGCTCACCACAGTCGGGGGACACTGAAGCTTTCTTT.

This clone was detected once. This chain connects TRBV6-8 to TRBJ2-5, with 8 bases identical to TRBD2. The CDR3 has 18 residues. The germline V gene has CDR1 MNHGY and CDR2 SAAAGT. Trimming took 5 bases from V and 1 from J; bases not matched to a gene: 15. The CDR3 DNA sequence: TGTGCCAGCAGTCCCGCCCGGGAGACGGGGGGGCGCCAAGAGACCCAGTACTTC. Amino acid sequence: CASSPARETGGRQETQYF.

This chain joins TRBV7-9 and TRBJ1-1, with TRBD1 identical over 10 bases. This CDR3 region has 15 residues. V gave up 8 bases and J gave up 5 bases; unmatched junction bases: 11. Germline values: CDR1 SEHNR, CDR2 FQNEAQ (reference sequence). CDR3 region: CASRHSGTGDTEAFF. CDR3 DNA: TGTGCCAGCCGCCATTCCGGGACAGGGGATACTGAAGCTTTCTTT.

The chain is built from TRBV18 and TRBJ2-7; TRBD2 agrees at 7 bases. Germline assignment: CDR1 KGHSH and CDR2 LQKENI. V was pared by 1 base and J by 3 bases, with 6 bases of the junction left unmatched. CDR3 length equals 15 residues. In DNA form, the CDR3 reads TGTGCCAGCTCACCACTGGCGGGAGAGGGCTACGAGCAGTACTTC. Residues: CASSPLAGEGYEQYF.

In nucleotides, the CDR3 is TGCGCCAGCAGCTTCTCCAGCTCCTATAATTCACCCCTCCACTTT. Translation: CASSFSSSYNSPLHF. V is TRBV5-1 and J is TRBJ1-6; D unresolved. CDR3 length: 15 amino acids. In germline, CDR1 is SGHRS, CDR2 YFSETQ. V lost 2 bases and J 0 bases, leaving 6 bases between the germline ends.

This clone was picked up many times. The CDR3 region is CASSLTSGGADTQYF. In DNA form, the CDR3 reads TGTGCCAGCAGCTTGACTAGCGGGGGGGCAGATACGCAGTATTTT. The chain employs TRBV7-2 and TRBJ2-3; 14 nucleotides align to TRBD2. Germline V lookup: CDR1 SGHTA, CDR2 FQGNSA. J was trimmed by 4 bases and V by 3 bases; bases with no gene match: 0. CDR3 length: 15 residues.

CDR3 coding DNA: TGTGCCAGCAGCTTAGCGGGAGGCAGGGTGGCTGAAGCTTTCTTT. Its translation: CASSLAGGRVAEAFF. J is TRBJ1-1 and V is TRBV7-6; D may be TRBD1 (5 bases). Per the germline V gene, CDR1 is SGHVS and CDR2 is FNYEAQ. This CDR3 has 15 residues. The ends were cut back, 0 bases at V and 6 bases at J, with 14 bases in the middle.

This chain uses TRBV14 with TRBJ2-1; 10 nucleotides match TRBD1. The germline V gene has CDR1 SGHDN and CDR2 FVKESK. The V and J ends lost 4 bases and 8 bases, in that order; junction bases with no gene match: 8. This CDR3 is built from 15 residues. The CDR3 DNA follows: TGTGCCAGCAGCCCGCTCGGACAGGGGGAAGATGAGCAGTTCTTC. Translating gives CASSPLGQGEDEQFF.

The chain has TRBV28 and TRBJ2-5; 10 bases align to TRBD1. The CDR3 extends over 15 amino acids. Germline CDR1 MDHEN, CDR2 SYDVKM. Trimming took 4 bases from V and 4 from J; bases not matched to a gene: 6. CDR3 nucleotides: TGTGCCAGCAGTTCGCGGGACAGGGGTCGAGAGACCCAGTACTTC. It encodes CASSSRDRGRETQYF.

This rearrangement joins TRBV10-3 to TRBJ2-7; D perhaps matches TRBD1 (6 bases). Germline lookup yields CDR1 ENHRY and CDR2 SYGVKD. This CDR3 has 14 amino acids. V was shortened by 6 bases and J by 6 bases, with 18 bases between the two germline ends. This CDR3 is CAISPNSRGGEQYF. CDR3 bases: TGTGCCATCAGCCCGAACTCCAGGGGCGGCGAGCAGTACTTC.